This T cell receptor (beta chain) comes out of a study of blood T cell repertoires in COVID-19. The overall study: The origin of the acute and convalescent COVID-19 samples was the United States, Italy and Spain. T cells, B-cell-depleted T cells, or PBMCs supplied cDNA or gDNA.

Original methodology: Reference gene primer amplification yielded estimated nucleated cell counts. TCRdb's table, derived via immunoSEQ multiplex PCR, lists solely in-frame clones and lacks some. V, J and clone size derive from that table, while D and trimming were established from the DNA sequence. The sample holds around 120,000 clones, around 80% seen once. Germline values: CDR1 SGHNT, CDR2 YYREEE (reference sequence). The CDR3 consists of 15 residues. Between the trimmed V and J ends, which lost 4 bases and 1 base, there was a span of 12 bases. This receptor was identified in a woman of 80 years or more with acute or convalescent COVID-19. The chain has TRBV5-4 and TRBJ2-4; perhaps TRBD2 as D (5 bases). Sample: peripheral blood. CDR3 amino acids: CASSTTSSAKNIQYF. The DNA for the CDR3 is TGTGCCAGCAGCACTACTAGTTCGGCCAAAAACATTCAGTACTTC.